Sequencing of this TCR beta chain was carried out in a study of cytomegalovirus exposure and HLA in healthy donors. Whole-study context: Earlier results showed roughly 120 million unique TCR beta sequences derived from around 170 million T cells. Findings and caveats of the study: In a later analysis, V- and J-gene trimming of beta chains associated with a DCLRE1C missense variant, replicated independently. Based on reports, TCR beta sequences accurately predicted HLA-A and HLA-B alleles for most subjects.

On this clone: Its antigen is still unknown.

This PCR relied on a set of 60 Vbeta primers and 13 Jbeta primers. Per the original methods: In a later analysis, the count reached about 82 million unique TCR beta chains, with 9 million to 11 million shared. The assay was immunoSEQ multiplex PCR, and TCRdb's table has in-frame clones only and misses some. V and J calls and clone size are copied from that table; D and trimming were computed from the DNA. Among approximately 76,000 clones listed, 73% were seen once. The sequenced sample was PBMCs. This sequence originates from a woman between 40 and 50 years old in good health and CMV-seropositive.

CDR3 amino acids: CASSLLGPISGANVLTF. In DNA, the CDR3 is TGTGCCAGCAGCCTGCTGGGGCCAATCTCTGGGGCCAACGTCCTGACTTTC. The chain has TRBV5-6 and TRBJ2-6, with D possibly being TRBD1 (5 bases). The CDR3 has 17 residues. Germline CDR1 is SGHDT and CDR2 is YYEEEE. Trimming removed 4 bases at V and 0 bases at J, with 14 bases between.